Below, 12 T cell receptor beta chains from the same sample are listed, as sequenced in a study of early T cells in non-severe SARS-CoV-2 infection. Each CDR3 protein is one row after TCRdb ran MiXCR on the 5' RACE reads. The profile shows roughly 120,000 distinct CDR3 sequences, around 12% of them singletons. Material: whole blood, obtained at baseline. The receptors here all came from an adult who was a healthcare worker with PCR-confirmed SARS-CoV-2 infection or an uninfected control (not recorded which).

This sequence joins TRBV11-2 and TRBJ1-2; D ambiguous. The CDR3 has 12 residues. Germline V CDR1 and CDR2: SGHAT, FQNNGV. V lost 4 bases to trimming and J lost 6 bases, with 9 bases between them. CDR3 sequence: CASSSNHDGYTF. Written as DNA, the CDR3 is TGTGCCAGCAGCTCCAACCATGATGGCTACACCTTC.

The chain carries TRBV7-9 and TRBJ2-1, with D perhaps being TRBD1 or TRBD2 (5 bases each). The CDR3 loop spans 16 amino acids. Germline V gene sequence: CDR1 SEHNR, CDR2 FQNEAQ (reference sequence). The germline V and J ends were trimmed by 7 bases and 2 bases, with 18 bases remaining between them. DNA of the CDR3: TGTGCCAGCACCCGAGGGACCGGATTTACCTACAATGAGCAGTTCTTC. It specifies CASTRGTGFTYNEQFF.

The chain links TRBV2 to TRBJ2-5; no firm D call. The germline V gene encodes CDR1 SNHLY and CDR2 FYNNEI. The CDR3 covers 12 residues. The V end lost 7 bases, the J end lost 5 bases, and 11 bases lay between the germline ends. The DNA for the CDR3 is TGTGCCAGCATATACGTAGGGGAGACCCAGTACTTC. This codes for CASIYVGETQYF.

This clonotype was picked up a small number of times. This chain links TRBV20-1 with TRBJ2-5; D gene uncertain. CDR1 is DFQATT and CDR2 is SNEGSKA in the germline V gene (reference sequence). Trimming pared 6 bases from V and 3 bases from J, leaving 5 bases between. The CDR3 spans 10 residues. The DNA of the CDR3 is TGCAGTGCCCAAGAAGAGACCCAGTACTTC. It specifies CSAQEETQYF.

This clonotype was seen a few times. The CDR3 region is CGSRDRKQETQYF. The CDR3 nucleotides read TGTGGTTCACGAGATAGAAAGCAAGAGACCCAGTACTTC. The V call is TRBV2, the J call TRBJ2-5; D gene ambiguous. The length of the CDR3 is 13 residues. Germline-derived CDR1 and CDR2 are SNHLY and FYNNEI. Together with reference TRBV2 and TRBJ2-5, the CDR3 gives the full variable domain: EPEVTQTPSHQVTQMGQEVILRCVPISNHLYFYWYRQILGQKVEFLVSFYNNEISEKSEIFDDQFSVERPDGSNFTLKIRSTKLEDSAMYFCGSRDRKQETQYFGPGTRLLVL.

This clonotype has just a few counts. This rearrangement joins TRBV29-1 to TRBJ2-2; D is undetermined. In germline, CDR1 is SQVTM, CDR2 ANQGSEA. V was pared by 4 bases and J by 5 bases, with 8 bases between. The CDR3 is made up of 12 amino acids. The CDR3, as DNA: TGCAGCGTTGGATGGGTTACCGGGGAGCTGTTTTTT. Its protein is CSVGWVTGELFF.

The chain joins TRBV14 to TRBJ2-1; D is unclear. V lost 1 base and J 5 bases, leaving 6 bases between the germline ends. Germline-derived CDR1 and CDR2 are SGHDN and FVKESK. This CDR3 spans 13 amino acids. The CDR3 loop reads CASSQVGNNEQFF. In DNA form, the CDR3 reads TGTGCCAGCAGCCAAGTAGGAAACAATGAGCAGTTCTTC.

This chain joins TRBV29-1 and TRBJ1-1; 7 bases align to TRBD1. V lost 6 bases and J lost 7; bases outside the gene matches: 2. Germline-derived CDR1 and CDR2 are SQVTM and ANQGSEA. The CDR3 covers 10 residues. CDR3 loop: CSVGDSEAFF. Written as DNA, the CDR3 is TGCAGCGTGGGGGACAGTGAAGCTTTCTTT.

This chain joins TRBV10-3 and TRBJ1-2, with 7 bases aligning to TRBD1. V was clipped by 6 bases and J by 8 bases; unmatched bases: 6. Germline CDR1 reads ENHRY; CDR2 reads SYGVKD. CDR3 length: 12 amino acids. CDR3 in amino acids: CAIRDRFDGYTF. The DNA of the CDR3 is TGTGCCATCAGGGACAGGTTTGACGGCTACACCTTC.

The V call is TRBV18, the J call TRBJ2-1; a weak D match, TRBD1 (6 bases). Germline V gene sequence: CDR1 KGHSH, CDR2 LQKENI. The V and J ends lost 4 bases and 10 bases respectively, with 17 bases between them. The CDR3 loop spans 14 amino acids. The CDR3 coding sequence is TGTGCCAGCTCACTAACGGTCGGGCAGGGGGAGCAGTTCTTC. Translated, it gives CASSLTVGQGEQFF.

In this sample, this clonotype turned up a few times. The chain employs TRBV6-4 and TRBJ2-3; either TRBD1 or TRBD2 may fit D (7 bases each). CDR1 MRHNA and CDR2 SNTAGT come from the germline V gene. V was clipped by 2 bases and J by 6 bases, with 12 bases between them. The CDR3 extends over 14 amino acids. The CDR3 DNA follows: TGTGCCAGCAGTGACGGCCAGGGGGGGGATACGCAGTATTTT. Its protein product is CASSDGQGGDTQYF.

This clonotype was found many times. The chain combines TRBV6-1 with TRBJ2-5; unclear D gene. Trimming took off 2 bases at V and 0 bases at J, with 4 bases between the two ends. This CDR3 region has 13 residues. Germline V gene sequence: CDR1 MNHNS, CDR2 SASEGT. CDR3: CASSESHQETQYF. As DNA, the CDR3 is TGTGCCAGCAGTGAATCGCACCAAGAGACCCAGTACTTC.